Here is one T cell receptor beta chain with its context. As yet, its antigen is unknown. V was trimmed by 4 bases and J by 4 bases, leaving 10 bases between them. The CDR3 loop spans 13 amino acids. Germline assignment: CDR1 LNHDA and CDR2 SQIVND (reference sequence). Using its own MiXCR run on the multiplex PCR reads, TCRdb lists one record per CDR3 protein. This sample yields 200,000 to 250,000 distinct CDR3 sequences, of which 34% are seen a single time; approximately 3.7% belongs to the top ten. The lymph nodes were axillary draining lymph nodes from breast cancer patients. The source of the sample is a study of breast tumors, draining lymph nodes, adjacent tissues. Study-wide results and limits: Tumor TCR diversity was below lymph nodes but above nontumor tissue. Data fit most tumor T cells coming from lymph node, expanding in tumor.

The sequencing input was axillary lymph node tissue. The TCR sequence derives from a female donor with breast cancer. Some clones in this sample may be carry-over from other donors' samples. This sequence joins TRBV19 and TRBJ1-1; TRBD1 might be the D (6 bases). In DNA, the CDR3 is TGTGCCAGTAGTAAACAGGGAGCCACTGAAGCTTTCTTT. Protein product: CASSKQGATEAFF.